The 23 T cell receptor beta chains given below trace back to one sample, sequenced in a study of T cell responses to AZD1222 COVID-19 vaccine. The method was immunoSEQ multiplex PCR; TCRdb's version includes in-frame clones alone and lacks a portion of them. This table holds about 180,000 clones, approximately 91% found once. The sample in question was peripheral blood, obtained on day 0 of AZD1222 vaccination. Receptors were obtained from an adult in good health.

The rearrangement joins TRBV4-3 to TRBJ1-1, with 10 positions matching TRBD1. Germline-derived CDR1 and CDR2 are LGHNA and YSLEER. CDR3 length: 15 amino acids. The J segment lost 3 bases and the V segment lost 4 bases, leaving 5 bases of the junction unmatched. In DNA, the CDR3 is TGCGCCAGCAGCCTCGGGACAGGGGACTACACTGAAGCTTTCTTT. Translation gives CASSLGTGDYTEAFF.

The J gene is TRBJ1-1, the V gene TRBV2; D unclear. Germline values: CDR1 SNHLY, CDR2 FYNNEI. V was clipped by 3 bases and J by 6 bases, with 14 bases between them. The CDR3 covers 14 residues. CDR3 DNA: TGTGCCAGCAGTGAGATTAATTGGGTTGCTGAAGCTTTCTTT. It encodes CASSEINWVAEAFF.

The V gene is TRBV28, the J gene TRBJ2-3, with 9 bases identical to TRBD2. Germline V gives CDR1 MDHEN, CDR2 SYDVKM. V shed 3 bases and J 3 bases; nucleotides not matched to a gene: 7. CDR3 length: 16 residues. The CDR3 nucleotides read TGTGCCAGCAGTTTCTCTAGCGGGACCGGGACAGATACGCAGTATTTT. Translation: CASSFSSGTGTDTQYF.

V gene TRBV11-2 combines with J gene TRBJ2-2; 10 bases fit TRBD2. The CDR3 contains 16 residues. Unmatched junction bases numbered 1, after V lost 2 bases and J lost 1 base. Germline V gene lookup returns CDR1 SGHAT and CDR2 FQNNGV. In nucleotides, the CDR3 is TGTGCCAGCAGCTTAATAGCGGGGGGGAACACCGGGGAGCTGTTTTTT. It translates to CASSLIAGGNTGELFF.

DNA of the CDR3: TGTGCCAGCAGCGAAGTCACAGATACGCAGTATTTT. This sequence encodes CASSEVTDTQYF. The chain has TRBV3-1 (or the pseudogene TRBV3-2) and TRBJ2-3; D not resolved. CDR1 LGHDT and CDR2 YNNKEL come from the germline V gene (reference sequence). CDR3 size: 12 residues. V was shortened by 5 bases and J by 2 bases, with 5 bases between the two germline ends.

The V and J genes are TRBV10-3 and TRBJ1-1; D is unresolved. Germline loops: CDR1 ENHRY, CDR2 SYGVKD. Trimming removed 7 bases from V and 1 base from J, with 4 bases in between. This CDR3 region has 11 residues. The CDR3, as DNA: TGTGCCATCAAAGAGAACACTGAAGCTTTCTTT. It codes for CAIKENTEAFF.

CDR3 in amino acids: CASSQPSGGFDEQYF. CDR3 DNA: TGTGCCAGCAGTCAACCTAGCGGGGGGTTCGACGAGCAGTACTTC. The chain uses TRBV27 and TRBJ2-7; 11 bases line up with TRBD2. J was trimmed by 5 bases and V by 5 bases; bases with no gene match: 8. This CDR3 region has 15 residues. Germline V lookup: CDR1 MNHEY, CDR2 SMNVEV (reference sequence).

The CDR3 DNA sequence: TGTGCCAGCAATAGTGACAGGGGGACTGAAGCTTTCTTT. Translation: CASNSDRGTEAFF. V and J are TRBV18 and TRBJ1-1, with 9 bases fitting TRBD1. The V gene's germline CDR1 is KGHSH and CDR2 LQKENI. The trim removed 8 bases at V and 5 bases at J, leaving 6 bases unmatched. The CDR3 length is 13 residues.

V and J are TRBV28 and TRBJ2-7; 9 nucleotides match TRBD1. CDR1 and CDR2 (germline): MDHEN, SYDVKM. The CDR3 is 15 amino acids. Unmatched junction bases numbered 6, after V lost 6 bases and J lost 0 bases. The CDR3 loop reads CASSEGTGSSYEQYF. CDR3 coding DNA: TGTGCCAGCAGCGAGGGGACAGGGAGCTCCTACGAGCAGTACTTC.

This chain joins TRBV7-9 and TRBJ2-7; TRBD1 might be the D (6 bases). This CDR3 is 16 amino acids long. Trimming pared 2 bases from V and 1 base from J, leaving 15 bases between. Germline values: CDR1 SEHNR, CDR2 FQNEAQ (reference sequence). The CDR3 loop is CASSLSSGGQSYEQYF. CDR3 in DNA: TGTGCCAGCAGCTTATCGAGTGGGGGACAATCCTACGAGCAGTACTTC.

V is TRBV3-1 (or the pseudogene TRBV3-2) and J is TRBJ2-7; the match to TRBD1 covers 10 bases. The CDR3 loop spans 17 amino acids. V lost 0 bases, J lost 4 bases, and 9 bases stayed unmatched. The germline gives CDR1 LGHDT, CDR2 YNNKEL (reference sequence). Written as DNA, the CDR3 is TGTGCCAGCAGCCAAGAAAACCCCGGGACAGGGGTATACGAGCAGTACTTC. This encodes CASSQENPGTGVYEQYF.

DNA for the CDR3: TGTGCCAGCAGCGGCAACAATTCACCCCTCCACTTT. Its translation is CASSGNNSPLHF. The chain joins TRBV25-1 to TRBJ1-6; D uncertain. CDR1 is MGHDK and CDR2 is SYGVNS in the germline V gene. V was shortened by 6 bases and J by 7 bases, with 7 bases between the two germline ends. The CDR3 has 12 residues.

The CDR3 loop reads CASSNTSGRSYEQYF. CDR3 nucleotides: TGTGCCAGCAGCAATACTAGCGGAAGATCCTACGAGCAGTACTTC. This sequence joins TRBV21-1 and TRBJ2-7; TRBD2 is the table's D call and was not checked against the DNA. TRBV21-1 is assigned pseudogene status. CDR3 size: 15 residues.

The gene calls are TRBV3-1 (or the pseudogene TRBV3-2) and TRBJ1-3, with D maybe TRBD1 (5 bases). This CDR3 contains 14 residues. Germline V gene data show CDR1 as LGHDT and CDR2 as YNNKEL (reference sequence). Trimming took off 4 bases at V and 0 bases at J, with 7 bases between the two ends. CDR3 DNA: TGTGCCAGCAGCCTGACAGACTCTGGAAACACCATATATTTT. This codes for CASSLTDSGNTIYF.

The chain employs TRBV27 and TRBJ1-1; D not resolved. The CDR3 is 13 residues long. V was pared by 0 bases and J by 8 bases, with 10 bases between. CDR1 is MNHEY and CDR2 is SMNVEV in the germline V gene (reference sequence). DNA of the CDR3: TGTGCCAGCAGTTTATCGATGATCGCCGAAGCTTTCTTT. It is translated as CASSLSMIAEAFF.

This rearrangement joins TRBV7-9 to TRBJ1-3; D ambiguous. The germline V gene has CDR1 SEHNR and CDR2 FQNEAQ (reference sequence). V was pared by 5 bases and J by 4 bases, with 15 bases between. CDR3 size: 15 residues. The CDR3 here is CASSRTSTLGNTIYF. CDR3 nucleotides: TGTGCCAGCAGCCGAACTAGCACGTTGGGAAACACCATATATTTT.

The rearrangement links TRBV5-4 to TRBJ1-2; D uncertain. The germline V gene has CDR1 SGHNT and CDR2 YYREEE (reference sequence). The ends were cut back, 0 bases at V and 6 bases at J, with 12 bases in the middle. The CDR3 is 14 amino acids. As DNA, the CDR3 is TGTGCCAGCAGCTTGGGATTGGTCCAGCATGGCTACACCTTC. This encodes CASSLGLVQHGYTF.

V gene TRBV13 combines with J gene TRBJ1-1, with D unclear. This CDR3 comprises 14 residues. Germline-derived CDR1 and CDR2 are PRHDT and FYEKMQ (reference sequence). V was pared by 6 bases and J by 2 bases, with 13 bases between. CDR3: CASRDRRRNTEAFF. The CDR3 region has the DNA TGTGCCAGCAGGGATCGACGACGAAACACTGAAGCTTTCTTT.

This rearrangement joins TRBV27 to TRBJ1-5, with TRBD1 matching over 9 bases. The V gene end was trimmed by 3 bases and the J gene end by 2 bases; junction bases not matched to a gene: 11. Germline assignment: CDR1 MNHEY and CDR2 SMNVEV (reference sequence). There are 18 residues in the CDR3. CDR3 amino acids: CASSFLTGGYGRNQPQHF. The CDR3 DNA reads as TGTGCCAGCAGTTTTTTGACAGGGGGATACGGCCGCAATCAGCCCCAGCATTTT.

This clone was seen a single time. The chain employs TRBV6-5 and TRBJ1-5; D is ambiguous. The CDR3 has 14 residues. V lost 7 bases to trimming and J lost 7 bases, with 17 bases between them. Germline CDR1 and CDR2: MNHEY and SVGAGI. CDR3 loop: CASTSGEGYQPQHF. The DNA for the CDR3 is TGTGCCAGCACATCCGGGGAAGGGTACCAGCCCCAGCATTTT.

CDR3 region: CASSASGLNQGAFF. The CDR3 bases are TGCGCCAGCAGTGCAAGCGGACTGAACCAGGGAGCTTTCTTT. The chain joins TRBV10-1 to TRBJ1-1; D perhaps matches TRBD1 (5 bases). The CDR3 sequence is 14 residues long. V dropped 4 bases and J dropped 10 bases, with 19 bases sitting between them. CDR1 is WNHNN, CDR2 SYGVQD, per germline (reference sequence).

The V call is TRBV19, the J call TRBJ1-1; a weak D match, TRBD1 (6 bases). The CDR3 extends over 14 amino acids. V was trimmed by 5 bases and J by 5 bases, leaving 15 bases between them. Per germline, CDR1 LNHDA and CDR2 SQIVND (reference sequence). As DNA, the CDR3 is TGTGCCAGTAGTGTGTATCAAGGGGGTACTGAAGCTTTCTTT. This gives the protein CASSVYQGGTEAFF.

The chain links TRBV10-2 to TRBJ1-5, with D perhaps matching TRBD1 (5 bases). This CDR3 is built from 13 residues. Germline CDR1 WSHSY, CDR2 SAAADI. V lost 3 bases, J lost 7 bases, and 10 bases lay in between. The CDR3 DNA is TGCGCCAGCAGTGACGCGGGACTCCAGCCCCAGCATTTT. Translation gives CASSDAGLQPQHF.